These 21 T cell receptor beta chains originate from one sample sequenced in a study of molecular identifiers for immune sequencing clone quantification. TCRdb re-derived calls from the PCR reads in MiXCR, one entry per CDR3 protein. The sample holds about 630,000 distinct CDR3 sequences, about 25% seen once. Sequencing input: naive CD8+ T cells from blood, with Jurkat cell RNA spiked in. The sample's subset: FACS-sorted CD8+CD4-CCR7+CD45RA+ naive T cells. The receptors stem from a human donor in good health. Some libraries in this study had Jurkat cell RNA spiked in.

The chain couples TRBV9 to TRBJ2-3; the D is unclear. Germline assignment: CDR1 SGDLS and CDR2 YYNGEE. V gave up 0 bases and J gave up 2 bases, with 16 bases separating them. The CDR3 length is 17 residues. The CDR3 sequence is CASSVDLGASITDTQYF. In DNA form, the CDR3 reads TGTGCCAGCAGCGTAGATCTCGGCGCCAGTATCACAGATACGCAGTATTTT. Full variable domain (remainder filled in from reference TRBV9 and TRBJ2-3): DSGVTQTPKHLITATGQRVTLRCSPRSGDLSVYWYQQSLDQGLQFLIQYYNGEERAKGNILERFSAQQFPDLHSELNLSSLELGDSALYFCASSVDLGASITDTQYFGPGTRLTVL.

CDR3 residues: CASSSRGDFRDEQFF. DNA of the CDR3: TGTGCCAGCAGCTCCAGGGGCGACTTTAGGGATGAGCAGTTCTTC. The chain joins TRBV11-2 to TRBJ2-1, with D perhaps TRBD1 (6 bases). The CDR3 runs to 15 residues. Trimming removed 4 bases from V and 8 bases from J, with 18 bases in between. The germline V gene has CDR1 SGHAT and CDR2 FQNNGV. The full variable domain, its missing parts supplied by reference TRBV11-2 and TRBJ2-1, is EAGVAQSPRYKIIEKRQSVAFWCNPISGHATLYWYQQILGQGPKLLIQFQNNGVVDDSQLPKDRFSAERLKGVDSTLKIQPAKLEDSAVYLCASSSRGDFRDEQFFGPGTRLTVL.

This rearrangement joins TRBV5-1 to TRBJ1-1; 7 bases fit TRBD1. Germline V gene data show CDR1 as SGHRS and CDR2 as YFSETQ. J was trimmed by 6 bases and V by 0 bases; bases with no gene match: 5. This CDR3 spans 14 amino acids. The CDR3 loop reads CASSLAGTAPEAFF. The CDR3 nucleotides are TGCGCCAGCAGCTTGGCCGGGACAGCCCCTGAAGCTTTCTTT.

This chain connects TRBV11-2 to TRBJ1-1; unclear D gene. The CDR3 runs to 15 residues. V lost 0 bases to trimming and J lost 0 bases, with 8 bases between them. Germline CDR1 is SGHAT and CDR2 is FQNNGV. In DNA form, the CDR3 reads TGTGCCAGCAGCTTAGAACAAGACATGAACACTGAAGCTTTCTTT. Amino acids: CASSLEQDMNTEAFF.

This clonotype was observed a handful of times. The chain joins TRBV4-1 to TRBJ2-5; D is possibly TRBD2 (5 bases). CDR3 size: 14 residues. Trimming took off 1 base at V and 3 bases at J, with 9 bases between the two ends. Germline V gene lookup returns CDR1 MGHRA and CDR2 YSYEKL. The CDR3 is CASSQVPGKETQYF. The DNA for the CDR3 is TGCGCCAGCAGCCAAGTGCCGGGGAAAGAGACCCAGTACTTC.

A note on this clonotype: A much bigger clone sits one base away, suggesting this may be a read error. V is TRBV19 and J is TRBJ2-1; D might be TRBD2 (6 bases). CDR3 length: 16 residues. CDR1 is LNHDA, CDR2 SQIVND, per germline (reference sequence). The CDR3 region is CASTLGGELDYSEQFF. The CDR3 region has the DNA TGTGCCAGTACCCTGGGCGGGGAACTCGACTACAGTGAGCAGTTCTTC.

As to this clonotype: This may stem from a read error, because a much larger clone lies one nucleotide away. V and J are TRBV6-6 and TRBJ2-1; 9 nucleotides match TRBD2. Looked up from germline, CDR1 is MNHNY and CDR2 is SVGAGI (reference sequence). The CDR3 totals 15 residues. The DNA for the CDR3 is TGTCCCAGCAGTTACACGCGGGAGGGCTACAATGAGCAGTTCTTC. Translating it yields CPSSYTREGYNEQFF.

The chain has TRBV20-1 and TRBJ2-1; 8 bases agree with TRBD1. Looked up from germline, CDR1 is DFQATT and CDR2 is SNEGSKA (reference sequence). Trimming removed 2 bases from V and 5 bases from J; junction bases left unmatched: 17. The CDR3 is 18 residues long. The CDR3 protein is CSARSETTAGGPHNEQFF. In DNA form, the CDR3 reads TGCAGTGCTAGATCTGAAACAACCGCAGGGGGCCCCCACAATGAGCAGTTCTTC.

This clonotype was detected only a few times. J is TRBJ2-1 and V is TRBV28, with TRBD2 matching over 10 bases. This CDR3 spans 15 amino acids. Germline CDR1 and CDR2: MDHEN and SYDVKM. Germline trimming cut 3 bases from V and 6 bases from J; bases unmatched to any gene: 5. CDR3 nucleotide sequence: TGTGCCAGCAGTTTCTTAGCGGGAGGAAGCAATGAGCAGTTCTTC. Protein sequence: CASSFLAGGSNEQFF. Using reference TRBV28 and TRBJ2-1 for the parts outside the CDR3, the full variable domain is DVKVTQSSRYLVKRTGEKVFLECVQDMDHENMFWYRQDPGLGLRLIYFSYDVKMKEKGDIPEGYSVSREKKERFSLILESASTNQTSMYLCASSFLAGGSNEQFFGPGTRLTVL.

This clonotype has at least ten counts. The junction and the germline gene differ at one end; a read error may be behind it. This chain uses TRBV20-1 with TRBJ2-3, with TRBD2 matching over 9 bases. This CDR3 has 11 residues. CDR1 is DFQATT, CDR2 SNEGSKA, per germline (reference sequence). In DNA form, the CDR3 reads TGCAGTGCGAGAGGGAGACTAGCGGACCATTTT. Translation gives CSARGRLADHF.

The chain is built from TRBV15 and TRBJ2-3; D may correspond to TRBD1 or TRBD2 (6 bases each). Germline V gene data show CDR1 as LNHNV and CDR2 as YYDKDF (reference sequence). The CDR3 contains 15 residues. V shed 3 bases and J shed 0 bases, with 10 bases lying between them. The CDR3 reads CATSRRGDSTDTQYF. The CDR3 DNA reads TGTGCCACCAGCAGGAGGGGGGACAGCACAGATACGCAGTATTTT. The whole variable domain, filled in from reference TRBV15 and TRBJ2-3, reads DAMVIQNPRYQVTQFGKPVTLSCSQTLNHNVMYWYQQKSSQAPKLLFHYYDKDFNNEADTPDNFQSRRPNTSFCFLDIRSPGLGDTAMYLCATSRRGDSTDTQYFGPGTRLTVL.

This clonotype has at least ten counts. The chain joins TRBV20-1 to TRBJ1-3; 7 bases map to TRBD1. Germline CDR1 is DFQATT and CDR2 is SNEGSKA (reference sequence). Losses at the gene ends were 1 base for V and 2 bases for J; bases not matched to a gene: 5. The CDR3 length is 15 residues. The CDR3 is CSARGDREAGNTIYF. CDR3 coding DNA: TGCAGTGCTAGAGGAGACAGGGAGGCTGGAAACACCATATATTTT.

This clonotype was counted many times. One junction end does not reproduce the germline sequence, and a read error may be involved. The chain is built from TRBV10-1 and TRBJ2-7; D not resolved. The V gene's germline CDR1 is WNHNN and CDR2 SYGVQD (reference sequence). CDR3 size: 14 residues. CDR3 coding DNA: TGTGCCAGCAGCGAAGGCCGAGGCTCCTACGAGCAGTACTTC. Translation: CASSEGRGSYEQYF.

The chain links TRBV27 to TRBJ2-1; D is possibly TRBD1 (6 bases). Looked up from germline, CDR1 is MNHEY and CDR2 is SMNVEV (reference sequence). The CDR3 extends over 15 amino acids. The V gene lost 6 bases and the J gene lost 4 bases, with 16 bases spanning the gap. CDR3 residues: CASSPGTTTYNEQFF. The CDR3 nucleotides read TGTGCCAGCAGCCCCGGGACAACAACTTACAATGAGCAGTTCTTC.

There are a few counts of this clonotype. CDR3 sequence (DNA): TGTGCCAGCAGCCACGGACTAGCGGGGGGGCCTAGCTCCTACAATGAGCAGTTCTTC. This sequence encodes CASSHGLAGGPSSYNEQFF. This sequence joins TRBV11-2 and TRBJ2-1; 15 nucleotides line up with TRBD2. V gave up 5 bases and J gave up 0 bases; unmatched junction bases: 8. The CDR3 has 19 amino acids. In germline, CDR1 is SGHAT, CDR2 FQNNGV.

For this clonotype: One end of the junction does not line up with germline, which may come from a read error. V is TRBV18 and J is TRBJ2-1; D may be TRBD1 (6 bases). The CDR3 spans 16 residues. The germline CDR1 and CDR2 sequences are KGHSH and LQKENI. CDR3 sequence reads: CASSSPTQGAYNEQFF. CDR3 nucleotides: TGTGCCAGCTCATCACCGACACAGGGAGCCTACAATGAGCAGTTCTTC.

Many counts were recorded for this clonotype. The chain joins TRBV6-2 or TRBV6-3 to TRBJ1-1; TRBD1 matches 7 bases. The CDR3 covers 15 residues. The trim removed 6 bases at V and 0 bases at J, leaving 7 bases unmatched. Germline V CDR1 and CDR2: MNHEY, SVGEGT. CDR3 in amino acids: CASSPGTDMNTEAFF. The CDR3 nucleotides read TGTGCCAGCAGCCCCGGGACAGACATGAACACTGAAGCTTTCTTT.

This clonotype showed up many times. The chain joins TRBV28 to TRBJ1-2, with TRBD1 as a possible D gene (6 bases). The CDR3 sequence is 14 residues long. V gave up 2 bases and J gave up 3 bases, with 10 bases separating them. Germline assignment: CDR1 MDHEN and CDR2 SYDVKM. The CDR3 DNA reads as TGTGCCAGCAGTTTAGGACAGAGTTACTATGGCTACACCTTC. Translated: CASSLGQSYYGYTF.

The chain has TRBV7-2 and TRBJ1-6, with D possibly matching TRBD1 (5 bases). CDR3 length: 15 amino acids. Between the trimmed V and J ends, which lost 4 bases and 8 bases, there was a span of 15 bases. The germline gives CDR1 SGHTA, CDR2 FQGNSA. CDR3 DNA: TGTGCCAGCAGCTCCACACGGGACTTGGATTCACCCCTCCACTTT. Its protein is CASSSTRDLDSPLHF.

With regard to this clonotype: A read error is possible here, since a much larger clone lies one base away. The V call is TRBV30, the J call TRBJ1-1, with D possibly TRBD1 on 5 matching bases. The CDR3 consists of 13 residues. The germline gives CDR1 GTSNPN, CDR2 SVGIG (reference sequence). CDR3 residues: CAWRQGPRTEALF. Here the CDR3 DNA reads TGTGCCTGGAGGCAGGGTCCTCGGACTGAAGCTCTCTTT.

In its sample, this clonotype was seen many times. The V gene is TRBV7-9, the J gene TRBJ2-3; D unclear. V lost 8 bases and J lost 0, with 3 bases in between. The CDR3 spans 11 residues. The germline V gene has CDR1 SEHNR and CDR2 FQNEAQ (reference sequence). The CDR3 sequence is CASLSTDTQYF. Here the CDR3 DNA reads TGTGCCAGCCTGAGCACAGATACGCAGTATTTT.